The 3 T cell receptor beta chains reported below all come from one sample, sequenced in a study of T cell changes during pregnancy in multiple sclerosis. Produced via immunoSEQ multiplex PCR; TCRdb's table is partial and in-frame only. The sample lists 30,000 to 45,000 clones, about 92% occurring once. The sample was CD8+ T cells from peripheral blood mononuclear cells, taken before pregnancy. The receptors derive from a female donor with multiple sclerosis, enrolled in a pregnancy study.

V is TRBV28 and J is TRBJ1-3; D gene ambiguous. Germline CDR1 and CDR2: MDHEN and SYDVKM. V lost 2 bases and J 4 bases, leaving 12 bases between the germline ends. The CDR3 loop spans 15 amino acids. The CDR3 bases are TGTGCCAGCAGTTTAGGAGGGCAGCCCGGAAACACCATATATTTT. The encoded protein is CASSLGGQPGNTIYF.

The genes are TRBV5-5 and TRBJ2-7; TRBD2 is a possible D gene (5 bases). The ends were cut back, 1 base at V and 3 bases at J, with 20 bases in the middle. The CDR3 runs to 17 residues. The germline V gene encodes CDR1 SGHKS and CDR2 YYEKEE (reference sequence). CDR3: CASSLRSAGSGFYEQYF. CDR3 bases: TGTGCCAGCAGCTTGCGGAGCGCGGGTAGTGGGTTCTACGAGCAGTACTTC.

The chain recombines TRBV25-1 with TRBJ2-7; D might be TRBD2 (5 bases). With 3 bases removed from V and 1 base from J, the gap between germline ends came to 16 bases. Germline assignment: CDR1 MGHDK and CDR2 SYGVNS. The length of the CDR3 is 16 residues. The CDR3, as DNA: TGTGCCAGCAGTGAGAGGGCGGCTGGCACGTCCTACGAGCAGTACTTC. Residues: CASSERAAGTSYEQYF.